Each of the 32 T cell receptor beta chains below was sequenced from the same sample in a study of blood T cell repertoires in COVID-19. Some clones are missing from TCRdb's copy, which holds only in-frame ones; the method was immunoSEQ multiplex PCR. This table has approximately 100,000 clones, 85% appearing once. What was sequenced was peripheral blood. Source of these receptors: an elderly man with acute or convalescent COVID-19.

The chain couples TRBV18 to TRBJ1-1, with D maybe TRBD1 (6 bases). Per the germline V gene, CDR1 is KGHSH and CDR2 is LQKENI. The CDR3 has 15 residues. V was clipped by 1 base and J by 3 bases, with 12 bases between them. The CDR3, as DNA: TGTGCCAGCTCACCACGCCAGGGGTTATACACTGAAGCTTTCTTT. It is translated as CASSPRQGLYTEAFF.

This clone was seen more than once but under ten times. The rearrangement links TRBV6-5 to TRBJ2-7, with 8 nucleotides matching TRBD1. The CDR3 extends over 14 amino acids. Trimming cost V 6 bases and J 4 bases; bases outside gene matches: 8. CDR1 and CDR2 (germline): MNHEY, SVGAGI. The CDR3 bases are TGTGCCAGCAGGGCCGGGACAGGATTTTACGAGCAGTACTTC. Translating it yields CASRAGTGFYEQYF.

Here the CDR3 DNA reads TGTGCCAGCAGCCCCGGGGAGGGGCAGTACTTC. This sequence encodes CASSPGEGQYF. The rearrangement links TRBV9 to TRBJ2-4, with 7 bases matching TRBD2. Germline assignment: CDR1 SGDLS and CDR2 YYNGEE. The CDR3 is 11 amino acids. The trim removed 4 bases at V and 13 bases at J, leaving 5 bases unmatched. The variable domain in full, with the rest retrieved from reference TRBV9 and TRBJ2-4, is DSGVTQTPKHLITATGQRVTLRCSPRSGDLSVYWYQQSLDQGLQFLIQYYNGEERAKGNILERFSAQQFPDLHSELNLSSLELGDSALYFCASSPGEGQYFGAGTRLSVL.

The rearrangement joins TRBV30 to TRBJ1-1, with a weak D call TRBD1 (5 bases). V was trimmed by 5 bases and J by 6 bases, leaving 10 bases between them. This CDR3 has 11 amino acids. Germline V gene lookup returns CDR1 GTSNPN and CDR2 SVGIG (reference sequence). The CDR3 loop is CAWLQAAEAFF. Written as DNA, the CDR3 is TGTGCCTGGTTACAGGCGGCTGAAGCTTTCTTT.

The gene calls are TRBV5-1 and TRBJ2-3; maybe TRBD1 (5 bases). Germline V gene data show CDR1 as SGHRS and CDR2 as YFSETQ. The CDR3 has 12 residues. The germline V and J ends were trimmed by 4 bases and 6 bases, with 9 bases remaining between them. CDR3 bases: TGCGCCAGCAGCCGGACACCCGATACGCAGTATTTT. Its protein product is CASSRTPDTQYF.

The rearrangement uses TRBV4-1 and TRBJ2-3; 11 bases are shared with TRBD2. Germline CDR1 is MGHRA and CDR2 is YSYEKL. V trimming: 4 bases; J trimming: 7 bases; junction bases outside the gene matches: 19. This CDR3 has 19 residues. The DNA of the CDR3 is TGCGCCAGCAGCCCCCCTCCCGCGGGACTAGCGGCCGGCGCGTATACGCAGTATTTT. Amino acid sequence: CASSPPPAGLAAGAYTQYF.

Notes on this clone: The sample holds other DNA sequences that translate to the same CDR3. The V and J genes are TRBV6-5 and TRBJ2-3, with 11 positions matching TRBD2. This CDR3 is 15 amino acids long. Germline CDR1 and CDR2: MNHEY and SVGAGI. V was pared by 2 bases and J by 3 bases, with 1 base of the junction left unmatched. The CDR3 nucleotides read TGTGCCAGCAGTTACCGGACTAGCGGGACAGATACGCAGTATTTT. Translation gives CASSYRTSGTDTQYF.

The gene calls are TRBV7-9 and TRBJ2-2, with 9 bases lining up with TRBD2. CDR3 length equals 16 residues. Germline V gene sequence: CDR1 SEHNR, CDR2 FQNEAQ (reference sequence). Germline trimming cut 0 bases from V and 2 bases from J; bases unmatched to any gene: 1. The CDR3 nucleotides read TGTGCCAGCAGCTTAGCAGCGGGAGGTAACACCGGGGAGCTGTTTTTT. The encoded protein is CASSLAAGGNTGELFF.

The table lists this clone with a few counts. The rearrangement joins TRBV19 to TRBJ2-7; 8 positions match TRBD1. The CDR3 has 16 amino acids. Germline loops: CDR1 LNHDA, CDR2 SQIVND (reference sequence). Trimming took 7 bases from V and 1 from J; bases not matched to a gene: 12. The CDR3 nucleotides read TGTGCCAGTATGGGCCGTCGACAGGGGAATTCCTACGAGCAGTACTTC. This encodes CASMGRRQGNSYEQYF.

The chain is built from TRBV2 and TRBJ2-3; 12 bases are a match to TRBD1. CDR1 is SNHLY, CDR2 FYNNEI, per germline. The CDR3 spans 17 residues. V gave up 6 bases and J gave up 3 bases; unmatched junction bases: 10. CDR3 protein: CASRRGQGARGTDTQYF. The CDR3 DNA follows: TGTGCCAGCAGAAGGGGACAGGGGGCTCGAGGGACAGATACGCAGTATTTT.

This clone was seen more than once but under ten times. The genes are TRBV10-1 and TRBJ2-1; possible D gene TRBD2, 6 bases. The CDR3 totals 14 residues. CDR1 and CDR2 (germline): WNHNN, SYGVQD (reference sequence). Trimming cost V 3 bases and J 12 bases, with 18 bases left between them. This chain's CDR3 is CASSEGTAKLGQFF. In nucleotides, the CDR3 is TGCGCCAGCAGTGAAGGGACTGCGAAATTGGGGCAGTTCTTC.

CDR3 in DNA: TGTGCCAGCAGTGAGACAGGGGGAAGAAATGAGCAGTTCTTC. Translation: CASSETGGRNEQFF. The chain joins TRBV2 to TRBJ2-1; 9 bases are a match to TRBD1. Per germline, CDR1 SNHLY and CDR2 FYNNEI. V was clipped by 3 bases and J by 7 bases; unmatched bases: 4. The CDR3 sequence is 14 residues long. The full variable domain, its missing parts supplied by reference TRBV2 and TRBJ2-1, is EPEVTQTPSHQVTQMGQEVILRCVPISNHLYFYWYRQILGQKVEFLVSFYNNEISEKSEIFDDQFSVERPDGSNFTLKIRSTKLEDSAMYFCASSETGGRNEQFFGPGTRLTVL.

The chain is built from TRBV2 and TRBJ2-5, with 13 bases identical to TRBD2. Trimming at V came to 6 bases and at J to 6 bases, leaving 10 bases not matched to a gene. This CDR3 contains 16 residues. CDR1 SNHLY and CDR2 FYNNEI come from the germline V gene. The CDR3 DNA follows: TGTGCCAGCAGCGCGGATCGGACTAGCGGGAGAAAGACCCAGTACTTC. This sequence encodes CASSADRTSGRKTQYF.

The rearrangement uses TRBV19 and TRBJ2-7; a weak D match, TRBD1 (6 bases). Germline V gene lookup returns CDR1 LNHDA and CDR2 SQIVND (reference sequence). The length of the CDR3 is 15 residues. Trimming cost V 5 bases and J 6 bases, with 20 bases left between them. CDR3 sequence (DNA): TGTGCCAGTAGTCCTTTACAAGGGGGAAAGATCGAGCAGTACTTC. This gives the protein CASSPLQGGKIEQYF.

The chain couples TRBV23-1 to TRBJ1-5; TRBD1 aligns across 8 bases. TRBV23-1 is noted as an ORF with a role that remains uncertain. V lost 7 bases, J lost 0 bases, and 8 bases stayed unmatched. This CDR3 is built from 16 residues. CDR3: CASMRTGKDSNQPQHF. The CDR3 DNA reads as TGCGCCAGCATGAGGACAGGGAAAGATAGCAATCAGCCCCAGCATTTT.

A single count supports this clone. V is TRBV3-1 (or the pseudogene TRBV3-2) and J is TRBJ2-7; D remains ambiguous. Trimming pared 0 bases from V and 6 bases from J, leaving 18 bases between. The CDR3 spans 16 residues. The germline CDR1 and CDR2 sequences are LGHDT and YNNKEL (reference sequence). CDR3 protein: CASSQDSPARSGEQYF. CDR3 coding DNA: TGTGCCAGCAGCCAAGATAGCCCAGCAAGGTCGGGCGAGCAGTACTTC.

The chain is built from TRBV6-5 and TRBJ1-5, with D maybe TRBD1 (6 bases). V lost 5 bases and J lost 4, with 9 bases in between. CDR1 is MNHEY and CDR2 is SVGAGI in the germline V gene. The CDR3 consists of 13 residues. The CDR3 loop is CASSRQVNQPQHF. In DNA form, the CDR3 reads TGTGCCAGCAGTCGACAGGTAAATCAGCCCCAGCATTTT.

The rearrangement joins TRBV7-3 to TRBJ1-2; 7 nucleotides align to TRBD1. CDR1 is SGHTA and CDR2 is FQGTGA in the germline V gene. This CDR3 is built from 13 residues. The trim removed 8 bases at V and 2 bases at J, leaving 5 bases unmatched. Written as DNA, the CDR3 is TGTGCCAGCTCAGAGGGGGCCAACTATGGCTACACCTTC. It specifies CASSEGANYGYTF.

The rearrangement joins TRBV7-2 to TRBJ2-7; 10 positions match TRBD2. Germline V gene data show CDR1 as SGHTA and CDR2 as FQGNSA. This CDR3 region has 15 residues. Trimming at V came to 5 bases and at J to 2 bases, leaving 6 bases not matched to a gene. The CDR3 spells CASSVTSGKTYEQYF. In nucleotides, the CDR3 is TGTGCCAGCAGCGTAACTAGCGGGAAGACCTACGAGCAGTACTTC.

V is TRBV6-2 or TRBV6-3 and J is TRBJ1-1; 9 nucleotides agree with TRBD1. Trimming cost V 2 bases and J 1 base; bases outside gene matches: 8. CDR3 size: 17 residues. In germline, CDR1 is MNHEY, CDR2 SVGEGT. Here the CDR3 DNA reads TGTGCCAGCAGTTACCTCACAGGGGGCCGAAGGAACACTGAAGCTTTCTTT. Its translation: CASSYLTGGRRNTEAFF.

This chain's CDR3 is CASSQGLAGNEQFF. The CDR3, as DNA: TGTGCCAGCAGCCAGGGACTAGCGGGGAATGAGCAGTTCTTC. V and J are TRBV7-3 and TRBJ2-1; 13 bases line up with TRBD2. In germline, CDR1 is SGHTA, CDR2 FQGTGA. The junction had 2 bases not matched to a gene; V was cut back by 5 bases and J by 7 bases. This CDR3 comprises 14 residues. The whole variable domain, filled in from reference TRBV7-3 and TRBJ2-1, reads GAGVSQTPSNKVTEKGKYVELRCDPISGHTALYWYRQSLGQGPEFLIYFQGTGAADDSGLPNDRFFAVRPEGSVSTLKIQRTERGDSAVYLCASSQGLAGNEQFFGPGTRLTVL.

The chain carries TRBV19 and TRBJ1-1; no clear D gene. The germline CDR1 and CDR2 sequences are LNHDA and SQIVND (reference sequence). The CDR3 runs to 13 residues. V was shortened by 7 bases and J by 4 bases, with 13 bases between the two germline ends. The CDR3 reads CASIEGIGTEAFF. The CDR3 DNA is TGTGCCAGTATAGAGGGAATAGGCACTGAAGCTTTCTTT.

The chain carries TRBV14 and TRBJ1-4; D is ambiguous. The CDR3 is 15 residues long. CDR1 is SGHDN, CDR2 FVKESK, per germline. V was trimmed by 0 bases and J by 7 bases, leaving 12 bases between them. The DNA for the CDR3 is TGTGCCAGCAGCCAAGATCACGCCGGGTTTGAAAAACTGTTTTTT. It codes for CASSQDHAGFEKLFF.

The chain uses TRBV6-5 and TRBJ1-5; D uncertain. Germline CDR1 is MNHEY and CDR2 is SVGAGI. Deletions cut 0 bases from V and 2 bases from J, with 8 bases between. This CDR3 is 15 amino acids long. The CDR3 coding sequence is TGTGCCAGCAGTTACTCCGGGGAGGGCAATCAGCCCCAGCATTTT. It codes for CASSYSGEGNQPQHF.

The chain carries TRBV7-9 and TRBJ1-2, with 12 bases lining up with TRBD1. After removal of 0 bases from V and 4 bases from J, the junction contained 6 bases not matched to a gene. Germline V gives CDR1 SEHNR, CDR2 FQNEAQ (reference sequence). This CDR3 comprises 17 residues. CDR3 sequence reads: CASSLAGTGGRGYGYTF. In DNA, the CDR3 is TGTGCCAGCAGCTTAGCCGGGACAGGGGGCCGGGGCTATGGCTACACCTTC.

CDR3 amino acids: CASSAGTGISPLHF. DNA of the CDR3: TGTGCCAGTAGTGCCGGGACAGGGATCTCACCCCTCCACTTT. The gene calls are TRBV19 and TRBJ1-6; 9 bases map to TRBD1. With V trimmed by 5 bases and J by 10 bases, 6 bases remained unmatched. This CDR3 has 14 residues. The V gene's germline CDR1 is LNHDA and CDR2 SQIVND (reference sequence).

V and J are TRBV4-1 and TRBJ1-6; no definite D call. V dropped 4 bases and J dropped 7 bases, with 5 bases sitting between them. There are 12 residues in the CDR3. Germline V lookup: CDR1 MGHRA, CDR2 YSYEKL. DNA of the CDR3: TGCGCCAGCAGCCGGGCGAATTCACCCCTCCACTTT. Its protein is CASSRANSPLHF.

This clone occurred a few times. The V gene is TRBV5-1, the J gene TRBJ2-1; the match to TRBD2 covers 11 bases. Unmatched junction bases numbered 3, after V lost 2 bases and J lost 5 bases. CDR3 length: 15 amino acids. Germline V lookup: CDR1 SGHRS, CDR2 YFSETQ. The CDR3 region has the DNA TGCGCCAGCAGCTTCACTAGCGGGAGAAACAATGAGCAGTTCTTC. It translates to CASSFTSGRNNEQFF.

The CDR3, as DNA: TGTGCCAGCAGTTACGACAGGGGACGCCTTGGGAACACCATATATTTT. It translates to CASSYDRGRLGNTIYF. This chain connects TRBV6-2 or TRBV6-3 to TRBJ1-3; 8 nucleotides align to TRBD1. V lost 2 bases to trimming and J lost 7 bases; unmatched junction nucleotides: 10. CDR1 is MNHEY, CDR2 SVGEGT, per germline. The CDR3 extends over 16 amino acids.

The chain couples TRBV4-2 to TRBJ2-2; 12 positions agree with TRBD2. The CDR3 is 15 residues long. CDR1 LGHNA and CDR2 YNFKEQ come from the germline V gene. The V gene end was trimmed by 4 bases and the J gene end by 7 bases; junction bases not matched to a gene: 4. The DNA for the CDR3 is TGTGCCAGCAGCCGGACTAGCGGGAATGGCGGGGAGCTGTTTTTT. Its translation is CASSRTSGNGGELFF.

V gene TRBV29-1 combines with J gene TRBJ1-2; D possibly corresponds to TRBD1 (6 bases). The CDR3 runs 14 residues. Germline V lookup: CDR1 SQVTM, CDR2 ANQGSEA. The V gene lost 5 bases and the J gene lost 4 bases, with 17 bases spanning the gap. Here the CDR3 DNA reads TGCAGCGTTTTCCACCCCACAGGGCCCTATGGCTACACCTTC. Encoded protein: CSVFHPTGPYGYTF.

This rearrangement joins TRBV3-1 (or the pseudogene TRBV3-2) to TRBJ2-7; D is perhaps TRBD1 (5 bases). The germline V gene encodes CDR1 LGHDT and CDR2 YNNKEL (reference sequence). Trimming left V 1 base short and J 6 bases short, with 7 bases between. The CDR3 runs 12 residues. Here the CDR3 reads CASSQAGREQYF. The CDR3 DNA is TGTGCCAGCAGCCAAGCAGGGCGCGAGCAGTACTTC.